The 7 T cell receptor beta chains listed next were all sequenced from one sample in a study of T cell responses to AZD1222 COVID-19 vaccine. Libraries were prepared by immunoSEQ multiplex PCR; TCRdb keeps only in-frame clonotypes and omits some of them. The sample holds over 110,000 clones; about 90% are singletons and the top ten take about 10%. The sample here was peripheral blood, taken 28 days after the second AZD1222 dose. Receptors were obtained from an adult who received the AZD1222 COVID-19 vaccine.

DNA of the CDR3: TGTGCCTGGAGTGTACAGGGTAGAAGCAATCAGCCCCAGCATTTT. Its protein is CAWSVQGRSNQPQHF. The chain recombines TRBV30 with TRBJ1-5; D might be TRBD1 (6 bases). The CDR3 loop spans 15 amino acids. Trimming removed 0 bases at V and 1 base at J, with 10 bases between. Germline values: CDR1 GTSNPN, CDR2 SVGIG (reference sequence). The whole variable domain, remainder taken from reference TRBV30 and TRBJ1-5, is SQTIHQWPATLVQPVGSPLSLECTVEGTSNPNLYWYRQAAGRGLQLLFYSVGIGQISSEVPQNLSASRPQDRQFILSSKKLLLSDSGFYLCAWSVQGRSNQPQHFGDGTRLSIL.

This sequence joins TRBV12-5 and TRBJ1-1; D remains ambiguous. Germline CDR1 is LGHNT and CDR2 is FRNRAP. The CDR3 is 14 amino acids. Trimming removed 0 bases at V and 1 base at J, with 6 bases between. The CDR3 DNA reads TGTGCTAGTGGTTTGGTATCCGGGAACACTGAAGCTTTCTTT. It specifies CASGLVSGNTEAFF.

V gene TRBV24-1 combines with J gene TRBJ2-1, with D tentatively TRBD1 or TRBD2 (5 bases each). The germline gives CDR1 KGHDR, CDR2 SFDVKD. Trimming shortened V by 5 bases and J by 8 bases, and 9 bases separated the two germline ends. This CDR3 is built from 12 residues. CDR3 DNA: TGTGCCACCAGTGTAACGGGGCATGAGCAGTTCTTC. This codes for CATSVTGHEQFF.

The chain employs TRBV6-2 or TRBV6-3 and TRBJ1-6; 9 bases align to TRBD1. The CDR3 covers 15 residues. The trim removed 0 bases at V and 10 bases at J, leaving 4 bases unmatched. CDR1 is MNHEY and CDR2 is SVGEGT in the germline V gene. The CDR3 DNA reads TGTGCCAGCAGTTACTCGAGGACAGGGGACTCACCCCTCCACTTT. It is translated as CASSYSRTGDSPLHF.

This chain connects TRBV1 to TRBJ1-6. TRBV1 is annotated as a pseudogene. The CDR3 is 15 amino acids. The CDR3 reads CTSRPWQRTFSPLHF. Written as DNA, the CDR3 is TGCACCAGCAGGCCCTGGCAGAGGACCTTTTCACCCCTCCACTTT.

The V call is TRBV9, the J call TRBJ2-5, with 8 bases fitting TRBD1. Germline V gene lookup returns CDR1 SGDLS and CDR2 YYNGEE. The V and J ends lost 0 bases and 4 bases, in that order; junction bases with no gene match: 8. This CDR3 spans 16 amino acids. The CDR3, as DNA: TGTGCCAGCAGCGTAGGTGAGGACAGGGTAGGAGAGACCCAGTACTTC. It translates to CASSVGEDRVGETQYF.

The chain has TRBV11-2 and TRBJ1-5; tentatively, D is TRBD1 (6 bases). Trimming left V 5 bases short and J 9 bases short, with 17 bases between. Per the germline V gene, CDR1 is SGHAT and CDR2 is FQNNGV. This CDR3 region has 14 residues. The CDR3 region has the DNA TGTGCCAGCAGCACTGAGGGGCCCAGGGGGCCCCAGCATTTT. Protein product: CASSTEGPRGPQHF.